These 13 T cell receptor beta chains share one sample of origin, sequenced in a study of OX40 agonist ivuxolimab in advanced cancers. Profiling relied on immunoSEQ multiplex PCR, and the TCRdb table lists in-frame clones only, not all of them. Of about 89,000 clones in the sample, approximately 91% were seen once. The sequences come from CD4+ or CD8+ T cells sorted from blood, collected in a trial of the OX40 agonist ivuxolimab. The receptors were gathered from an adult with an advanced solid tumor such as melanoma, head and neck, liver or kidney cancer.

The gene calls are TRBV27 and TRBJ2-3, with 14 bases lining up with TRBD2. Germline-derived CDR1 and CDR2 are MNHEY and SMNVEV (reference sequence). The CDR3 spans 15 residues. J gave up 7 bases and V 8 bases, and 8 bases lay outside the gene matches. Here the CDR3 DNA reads TGTGCCAGCCAAAAGGGGACTAGCGGGAGTTATACGCAGTATTTT. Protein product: CASQKGTSGSYTQYF.

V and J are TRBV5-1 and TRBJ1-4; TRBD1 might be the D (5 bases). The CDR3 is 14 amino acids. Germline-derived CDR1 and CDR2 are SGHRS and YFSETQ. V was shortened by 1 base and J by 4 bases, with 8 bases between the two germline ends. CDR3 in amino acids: CASSLTTDNEKLFF. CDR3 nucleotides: TGCGCCAGCAGCTTGACGACAGATAATGAAAAACTGTTTTTT. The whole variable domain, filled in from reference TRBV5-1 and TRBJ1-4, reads KAGVTQTPRYLIKTRGQQVTLSCSPISGHRSVSWYQQTPGQGLQFLFEYFSETQRNKGNFPGRFSGRQFSNSRSEMNVSTLELGDSALYLCASSLTTDNEKLFFGSGTQLSVL.

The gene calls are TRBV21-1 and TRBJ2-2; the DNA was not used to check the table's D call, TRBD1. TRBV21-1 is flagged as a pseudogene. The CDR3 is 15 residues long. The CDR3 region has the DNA TGTGCCAGCAGCAAAGAAGGGGGACGAACCGGGGAGCTGTTTTTT. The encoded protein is CASSKEGGRTGELFF.

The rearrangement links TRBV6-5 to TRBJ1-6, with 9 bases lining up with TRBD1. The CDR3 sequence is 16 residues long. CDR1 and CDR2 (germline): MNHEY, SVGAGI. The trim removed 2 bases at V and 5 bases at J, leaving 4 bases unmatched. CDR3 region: CASSYIQGADNSPLHF. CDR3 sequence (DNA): TGTGCCAGCAGTTACATACAGGGGGCTGATAATTCACCCCTCCACTTT.

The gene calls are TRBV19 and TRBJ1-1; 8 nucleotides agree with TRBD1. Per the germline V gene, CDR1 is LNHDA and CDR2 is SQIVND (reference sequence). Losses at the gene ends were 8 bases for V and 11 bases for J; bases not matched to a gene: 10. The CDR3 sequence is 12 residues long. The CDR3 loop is CASRRQGMLAFF. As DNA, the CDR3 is TGTGCCAGTCGCCGACAGGGGATGTTGGCTTTCTTT.

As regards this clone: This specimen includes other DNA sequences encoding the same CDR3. CDR3 protein: CASSLEETQYF. CDR3 coding DNA: TGCGCCAGCAGCTTAGAAGAGACCCAGTACTTC. The genes are TRBV5-1 and TRBJ2-5; D remains ambiguous. The V end lost 2 bases, the J end lost 3 bases, and 2 bases lay between the germline ends. The CDR3 has 11 residues. CDR1 and CDR2 (germline): SGHRS, YFSETQ.

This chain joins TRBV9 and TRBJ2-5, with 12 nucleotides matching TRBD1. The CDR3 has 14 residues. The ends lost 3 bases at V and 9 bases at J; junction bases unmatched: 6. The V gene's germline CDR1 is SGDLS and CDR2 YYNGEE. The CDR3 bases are TGTGCCAGCAGCGCGGGACAGGGGGCAACGGCCCAGTACTTC. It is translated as CASSAGQGATAQYF.

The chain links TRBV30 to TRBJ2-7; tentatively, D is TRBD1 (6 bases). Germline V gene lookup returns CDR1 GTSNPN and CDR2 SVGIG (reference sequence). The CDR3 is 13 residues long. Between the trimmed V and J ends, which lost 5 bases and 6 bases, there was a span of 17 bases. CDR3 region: CAWGTYVLGEQYF. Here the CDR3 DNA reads TGTGCCTGGGGGACATATGTACTTGGCGAGCAGTACTTC.

The CDR3 nucleotides read TGTGCCAGCAGTGAAGCCCTTCCAGGGGCCAGCTACGAGCAGTACTTC. This translates into CASSEALPGASYEQYF. The rearrangement uses TRBV6-1 and TRBJ2-7; possible D gene TRBD1, 6 bases. There are 16 residues in the CDR3. Germline CDR1 is MNHNS and CDR2 is SASEGT. V lost 0 bases, J lost 3 bases, and 15 bases lay in between.

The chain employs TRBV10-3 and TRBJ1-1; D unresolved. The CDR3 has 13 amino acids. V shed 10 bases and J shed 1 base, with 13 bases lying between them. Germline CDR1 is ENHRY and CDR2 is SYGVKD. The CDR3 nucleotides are TGTGCCACCTCTACAGTGAAGAACACTGAAGCTTTCTTT. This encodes CATSTVKNTEAFF.

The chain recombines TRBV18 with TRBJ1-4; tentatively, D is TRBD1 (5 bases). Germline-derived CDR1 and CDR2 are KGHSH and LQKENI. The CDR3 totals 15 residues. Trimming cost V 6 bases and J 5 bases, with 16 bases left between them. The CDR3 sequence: CASSRDRTGNEKLFF. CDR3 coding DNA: TGTGCCAGCTCTCGGGACCGGACGGGAAATGAAAAACTGTTTTTT.

This chain's CDR3 is CASSIDRAVSYTF. DNA of the CDR3: TGTGCCAGCAGCATCGACAGGGCCGTTAGCTACACCTTC. The V gene is TRBV6-5, the J gene TRBJ1-2, with TRBD1 identical over 7 bases. The junction had 10 bases not matched to a gene; V was cut back by 6 bases and J by 9 bases. The CDR3 extends over 13 amino acids. Germline V CDR1 and CDR2: MNHEY, SVGAGI.

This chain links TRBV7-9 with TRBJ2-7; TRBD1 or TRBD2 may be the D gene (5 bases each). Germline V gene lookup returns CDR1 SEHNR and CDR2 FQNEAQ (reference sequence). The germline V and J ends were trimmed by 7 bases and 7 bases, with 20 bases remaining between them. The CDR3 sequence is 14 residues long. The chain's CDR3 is CASTGTYPTYEQYF. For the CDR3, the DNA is TGTGCCAGCACCGGGACGTACCCTACGTATGAGCAGTACTTC.